This T cell receptor (beta chain) was profiled in a study of T cells in Graves' hyperthyroidism and ophthalmopathy. Regarding the study as a whole: Blood also carried most thyroid clonotypes expanded above 0.001.

Details on this clonotype: Its antigen is not identified.

Amplification targeted TCR beta CDR3 regions from RNA transcripts. A set of HTBI primers served as the primers for a first-round RT-PCR of the TCR CDR3. In TCRdb, the multiplex PCR reads were re-called with MiXCR into one record per CDR3 protein. This table has some 800,000 distinct CDR3 sequences, 38% appearing once. Absence of ophthalmopathy progression within 18 months defined stable Graves' hyperthyroidism. The V gene lost 6 bases and the J gene lost 1 base, with 13 bases spanning the gap. Per the germline V gene, CDR1 is SNHLY and CDR2 is FYNNEI. This CDR3 has 16 residues. The sequenced material came from blood. The chain uses TRBV2 and TRBJ1-6, with a weak D call TRBD1 (5 bases). This clonotype was obtained from a young man with Graves' hyperthyroidism. The CDR3 here is CASSNGGGSYNSPLHF. The DNA for the CDR3 is TGTGCCAGCAGCAACGGGGGGGGTTCCTATAATTCACCCCTCCACTTT.